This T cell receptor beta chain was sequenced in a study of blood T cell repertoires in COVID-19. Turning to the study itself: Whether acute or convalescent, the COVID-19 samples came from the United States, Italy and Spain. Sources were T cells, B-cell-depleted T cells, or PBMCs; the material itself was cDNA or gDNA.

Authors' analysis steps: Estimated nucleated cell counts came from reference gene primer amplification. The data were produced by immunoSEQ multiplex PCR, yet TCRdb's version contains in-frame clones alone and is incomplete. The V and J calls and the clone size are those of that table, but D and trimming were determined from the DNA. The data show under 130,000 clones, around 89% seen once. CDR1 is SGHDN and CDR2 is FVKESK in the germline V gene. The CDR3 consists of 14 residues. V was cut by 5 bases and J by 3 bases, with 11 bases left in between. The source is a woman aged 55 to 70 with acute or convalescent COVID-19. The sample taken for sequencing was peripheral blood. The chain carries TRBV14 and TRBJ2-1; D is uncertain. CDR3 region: CASSRQLLYNEQFF. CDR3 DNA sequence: TGTGCCAGCAGCAGACAACTCCTCTACAATGAGCAGTTCTTC.